Below, one T cell receptor (beta chain) is given with its context. It has no known antigen specificity. No much larger clonotype is one base removed from it; base qualities were not supplied. The sample carries other DNA sequences with the same CDR3. Each collaborating institution followed its own protocols to collect whole blood in K2EDTA tubes. Collaborator samples were shipped for TCRbeta analysis as frozen whole blood, isolated PBMCs, or DNA extracted from either sample type. TCRbeta CDR3 regions were amplified from genomic DNA using the immunoSEQ Assay, a bias-controlled multiplex PCR. The original methods were these. Within the assay, amplification of reference gene primers was used to estimate how many nucleated cells each sample contained. To quantify the absolute abundance of each unique TCRbeta CDR3 rearrangement, sequence reads were collapsed and filtered. For each sample, productive Simpson clonality was calculated as the square root of Simpson's diversity index across productive rearrangements. TCRdb re-hosts the immuneACCESS table, in-frame sequences only. Its copies lack some clones; in the studies checked, an unresolved V gene accounts for under half of them, and the cause for the rest is not known. V and J calls and clone size are as listed in that table; D and trimming were resolved from the DNA. The sample has 150,000 to 180,000 clones on record, about 80% of them singletons. The top ten clonotypes cover roughly 29% of the sample.

These data are taken from a study of blood T cell repertoires in COVID-19 (TCRdb year 2020). The study in broad terms: Samples from collaborators originated in the United States, Italy and Spain and spanned both the acute and convalescent phases of COVID-19. The material from the prospective study consisted of cDNA or gDNA derived from T cells, B-cell-depleted T cells, or PBMCs. The dataset comprised deeply sampled blood TCRbeta repertoires from subjects exposed to, actively infected with, or recovered from COVID-19. The repertoires were made available in a free public database intended to serve as a resource for research on the immune response to SARS-CoV-2. Samples were obtained from the ongoing ImmuneRACE study (first 160 participants) and from over 1,000 subjects provided by 6 global collaborators. A de-identified subject ID, COVID-19 status, age in years and sex were almost always included in the sample metadata. Where available, HLA class I and class II types were obtained from metadata supplied by the sample provider rather than from assay-based typing.

The research as a whole found: Clinical and demographic metadata were provided uncurated, with the amount varying by source and participant.

From cysteine to phenylalanine, the CDR3 is 15 amino acids long. Only the CDR3 DNA stays, 45 bases, in frame from base 1. For CDR1 and CDR2, the germline V gene (reference sequence) lists GTSNPN and SVGIG. For this chain, trimming is 0 bases at the V end and 1 base at the J end, and the number of junction bases without a gene match is 0. This sequence originates from a woman aged 55-69 years with acute or convalescent COVID-19. Sequencing used peripheral blood. The chain links TRBV30 with TRBJ2-6, with 7 middle bases fitting TRBD2. The CDR3 region: CAWSVGGSGANVLTF. DNA sequence: TGTGCCTGGAGTGTCGGGGGGTCTGGGGCCAACGTCCTGACTTTC.